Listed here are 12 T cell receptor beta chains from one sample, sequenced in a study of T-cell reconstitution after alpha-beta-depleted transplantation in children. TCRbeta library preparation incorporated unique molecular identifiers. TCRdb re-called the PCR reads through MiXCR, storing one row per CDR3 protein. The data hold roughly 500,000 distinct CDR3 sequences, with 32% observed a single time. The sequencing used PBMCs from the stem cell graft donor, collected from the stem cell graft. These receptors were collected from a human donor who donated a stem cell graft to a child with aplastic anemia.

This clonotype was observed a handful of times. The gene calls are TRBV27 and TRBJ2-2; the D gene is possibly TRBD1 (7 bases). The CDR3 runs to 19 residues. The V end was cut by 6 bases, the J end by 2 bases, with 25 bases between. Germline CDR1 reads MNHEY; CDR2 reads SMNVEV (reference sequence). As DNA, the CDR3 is TGTGCCAGCAGGGGCCTGGAGGGGGCGCGTTACAGTAACACCGGGGAGCTGTTTTTT. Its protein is CASRGLEGARYSNTGELFF.

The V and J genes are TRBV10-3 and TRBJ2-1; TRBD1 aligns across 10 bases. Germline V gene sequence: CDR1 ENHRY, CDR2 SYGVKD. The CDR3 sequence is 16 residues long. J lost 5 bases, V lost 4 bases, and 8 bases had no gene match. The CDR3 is CAISAVGQGIHNEQFF. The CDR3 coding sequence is TGTGCCATCAGTGCGGTGGGACAGGGGATTCACAATGAGCAGTTCTTC.

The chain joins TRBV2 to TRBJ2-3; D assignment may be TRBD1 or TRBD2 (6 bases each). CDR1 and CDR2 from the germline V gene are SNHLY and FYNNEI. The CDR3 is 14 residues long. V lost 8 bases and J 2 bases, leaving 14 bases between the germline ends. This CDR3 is CASASGAHTDTQYF. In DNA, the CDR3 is TGTGCCAGCGCCTCGGGGGCGCACACAGATACGCAGTATTTT.

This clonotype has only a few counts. CDR3 residues: CAITSGDTQYF. CDR3 nucleotides: TGTGCCATCACTAGCGGTGATACGCAGTATTTT. The rearrangement uses TRBV10-3 and TRBJ2-3; TRBD2 matches 7 bases. The trim removed 7 bases at V and 6 bases at J, leaving 1 base unmatched. The CDR3 covers 11 residues. The germline gives CDR1 ENHRY, CDR2 SYGVKD.

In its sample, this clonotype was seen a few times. CDR3 sequence: CASSPSFQLKNTEAFF. For the CDR3, the DNA is TGTGCCAGCAGCCCCTCGTTTCAGCTCAAGAACACTGAAGCTTTCTTT. The gene calls are TRBV9 and TRBJ1-1, with unresolved D. This CDR3 has 16 residues. From germline, CDR1 is SGDLS and CDR2 YYNGEE. Trimming removed 4 bases from V and 1 base from J, with 17 bases in between.

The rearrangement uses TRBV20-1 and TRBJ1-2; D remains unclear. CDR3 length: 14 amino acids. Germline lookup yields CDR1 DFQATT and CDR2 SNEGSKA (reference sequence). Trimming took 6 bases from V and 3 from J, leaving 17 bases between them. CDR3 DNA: TGCAGTGCAAGCGTCGGCGGGAGCCACTATGGCTACACCTTC. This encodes CSASVGGSHYGYTF.

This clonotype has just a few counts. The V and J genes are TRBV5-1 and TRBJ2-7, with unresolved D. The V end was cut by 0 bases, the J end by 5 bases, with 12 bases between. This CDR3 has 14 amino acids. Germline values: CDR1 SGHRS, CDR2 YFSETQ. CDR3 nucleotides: TGCGCCAGCAGCTTGGGCAGGCCCGGAGACGAGCAGTACGTC. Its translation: CASSLGRPGDEQYV.

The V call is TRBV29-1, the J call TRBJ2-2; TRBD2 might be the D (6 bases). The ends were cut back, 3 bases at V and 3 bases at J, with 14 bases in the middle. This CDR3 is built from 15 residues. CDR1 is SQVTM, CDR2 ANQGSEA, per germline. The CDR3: CSVEVHGRHTGELFF. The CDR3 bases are TGCAGCGTTGAGGTCCACGGGAGACACACCGGGGAGCTGTTTTTT.

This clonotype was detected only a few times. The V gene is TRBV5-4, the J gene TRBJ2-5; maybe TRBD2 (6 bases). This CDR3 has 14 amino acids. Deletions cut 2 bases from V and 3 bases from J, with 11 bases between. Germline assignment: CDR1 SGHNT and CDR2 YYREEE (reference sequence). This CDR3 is CASSFGTQKETQYF. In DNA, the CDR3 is TGTGCCAGCAGCTTTGGGACTCAAAAAGAGACCCAGTACTTC.

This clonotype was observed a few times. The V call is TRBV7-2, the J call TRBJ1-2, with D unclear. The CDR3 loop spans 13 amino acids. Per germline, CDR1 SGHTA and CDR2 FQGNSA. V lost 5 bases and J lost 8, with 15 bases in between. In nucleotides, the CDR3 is TGTGCCAGCAGCCCAGGTCCCGGAGAGGGCTACACCTTC. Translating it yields CASSPGPGEGYTF.

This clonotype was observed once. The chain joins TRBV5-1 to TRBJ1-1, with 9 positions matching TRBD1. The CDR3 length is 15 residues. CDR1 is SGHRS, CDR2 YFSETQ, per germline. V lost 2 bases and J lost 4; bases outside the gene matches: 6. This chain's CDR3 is CASSFGQGSVTEAFF. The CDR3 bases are TGCGCCAGCAGCTTTGGACAGGGGTCGGTCACTGAAGCTTTCTTT.

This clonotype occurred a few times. CDR3 nucleotides: TGTGCCACCTCGTTGGACAGTTCCTACGAGCAGTACTTC. It translates to CATSLDSSYEQYF. The chain couples TRBV27 to TRBJ2-7; a possible D gene is TRBD1 (6 bases). The V gene lost 10 bases and the J gene lost 1 base, with 14 bases spanning the gap. The CDR3 length is 13 residues. Germline lookup yields CDR1 MNHEY and CDR2 SMNVEV (reference sequence).